The next 6 T cell receptor beta chains were all read from a single sample in a study of human T cells and chemical hapten exposure. This sample's time point: patch test 1, 2 weeks after DPC sensitization. Treatment: therapeutic diphenylcyclopropenone sensitization with weekly scalp DPC. TCRdb called the RACE reads again in MiXCR, with one record for every CDR3 protein. The sample includes about 99,000 distinct CDR3 sequences, around 11% seen only once; the top ten take around 2.2%. The input for sequencing was whole blood, taken in connection with sensitization to the hapten diphenylcyclopropenone (DPC). All receptors come from a woman aged 40 to 50 with alopecia areata. Some clones in this sample may be carry-over from other donors' samples.

This clonotype was detected ten times or more. The V and J genes are TRBV4-1 and TRBJ2-5; D uncertain. Germline CDR1 MGHRA, CDR2 YSYEKL. Trimming stripped 2 bases from V and 4 bases from J, with 11 bases between. The CDR3 has 14 residues. In nucleotides, the CDR3 is TGCGCCAGCAGCCAAAACCTTATAGGAGAGACCCAGTACTTC. Protein: CASSQNLIGETQYF.

This clonotype came up a few times. The chain recombines TRBV6-1 with TRBJ2-1; D uncertain. Trimming stripped 4 bases from V and 0 bases from J, with 13 bases between. From germline, CDR1 is MNHNS and CDR2 SASEGT. The CDR3 runs to 16 residues. CDR3 region: CASSAARFGSYNEQFF. DNA for the CDR3: TGTGCCAGCAGTGCAGCCCGTTTCGGCTCCTACAATGAGCAGTTCTTC.

J is TRBJ1-4 and V is TRBV4-3; 8 bases fit TRBD1. Germline CDR1 is LGHNA and CDR2 is YSLEER. The V segment lost 4 bases and the J segment 3 bases; nucleotides outside the gene matches: 4. The length of the CDR3 is 15 residues. CDR3 DNA: TGCGCCAGCAGCCGACACAGGGGGTCTAATGAAAAACTGTTTTTT. Protein: CASSRHRGSNEKLFF.

The chain is built from TRBV9 and TRBJ2-2; no clear D gene. The CDR3 consists of 12 residues. V was clipped by 0 bases and J by 7 bases, with 4 bases between them. The germline V gene encodes CDR1 SGDLS and CDR2 YYNGEE. The CDR3 nucleotides read TGTGCCAGCAGCGTAGGGGTCGGGGAGCTGTTTTTT. Its translation is CASSVGVGELFF.

The table lists this clonotype with a few counts. The chain links TRBV7-9 to TRBJ2-5; TRBD1 agrees at 9 bases. With 4 bases clipped from V and 5 bases from J, the junction kept 11 bases outside the gene matches. The CDR3 extends over 16 amino acids. Germline values: CDR1 SEHNR, CDR2 FQNEAQ (reference sequence). The CDR3 here is CASSSRDRVNSETQYF. DNA of the CDR3: TGTGCCAGCAGCTCCCGGGACAGGGTTAATTCGGAGACCCAGTACTTC.

Ten or more counts support this clonotype. V usage is TRBV12-3 or TRBV12-4 and J usage is TRBJ2-7; 7 bases agree with TRBD2. The ends lost 5 bases at V and 3 bases at J; junction bases unmatched: 10. The CDR3 sequence is 15 residues long. In DNA form, the CDR3 reads TGTGCCAGCAGTCCCGCTGGGACTACTATCTACGAGCAGTACTTC. As protein: CASSPAGTTIYEQYF.